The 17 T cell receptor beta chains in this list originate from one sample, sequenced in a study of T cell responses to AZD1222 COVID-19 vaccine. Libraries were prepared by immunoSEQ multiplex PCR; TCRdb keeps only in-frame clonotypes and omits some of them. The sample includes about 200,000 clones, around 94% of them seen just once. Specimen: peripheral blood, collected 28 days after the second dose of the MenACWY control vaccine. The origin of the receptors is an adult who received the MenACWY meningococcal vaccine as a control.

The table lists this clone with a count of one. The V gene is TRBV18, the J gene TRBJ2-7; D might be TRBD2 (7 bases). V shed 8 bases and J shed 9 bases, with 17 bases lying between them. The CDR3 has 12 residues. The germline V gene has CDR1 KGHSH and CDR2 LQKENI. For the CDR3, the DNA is TGTGCCAGCCGGGGGGCCGAGGGCGTGCAGTACTTC. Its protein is CASRGAEGVQYF.

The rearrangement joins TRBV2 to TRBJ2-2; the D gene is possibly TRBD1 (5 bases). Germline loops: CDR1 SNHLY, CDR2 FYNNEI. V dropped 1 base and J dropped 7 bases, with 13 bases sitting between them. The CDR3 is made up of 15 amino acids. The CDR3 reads CASSEEQGSRGELFF. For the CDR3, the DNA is TGTGCCAGCAGTGAAGAGCAGGGTAGTCGCGGGGAGCTGTTTTTT.

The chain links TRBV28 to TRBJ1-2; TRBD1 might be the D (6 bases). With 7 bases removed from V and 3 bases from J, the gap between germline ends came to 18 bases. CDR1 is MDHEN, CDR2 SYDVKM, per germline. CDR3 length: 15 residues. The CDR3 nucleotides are TGTGCCAGCACCGAGGGGGGGAGGGGCGACTATGGCTACACCTTC. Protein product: CASTEGGRGDYGYTF.

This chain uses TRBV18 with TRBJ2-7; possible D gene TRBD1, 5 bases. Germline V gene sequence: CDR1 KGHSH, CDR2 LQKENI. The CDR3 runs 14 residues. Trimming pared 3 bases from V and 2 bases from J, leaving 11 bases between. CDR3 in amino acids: CASSPKTVAYEQYF. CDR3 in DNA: TGTGCCAGCTCACCGAAGACAGTAGCCTACGAGCAGTACTTC.

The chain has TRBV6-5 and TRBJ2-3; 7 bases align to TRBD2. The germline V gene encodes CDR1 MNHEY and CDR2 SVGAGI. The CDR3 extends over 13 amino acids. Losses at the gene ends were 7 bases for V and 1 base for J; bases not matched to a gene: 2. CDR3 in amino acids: CASNGGGTDTQYF. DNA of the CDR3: TGTGCCAGCAATGGGGGGGGCACAGATACGCAGTATTTT.

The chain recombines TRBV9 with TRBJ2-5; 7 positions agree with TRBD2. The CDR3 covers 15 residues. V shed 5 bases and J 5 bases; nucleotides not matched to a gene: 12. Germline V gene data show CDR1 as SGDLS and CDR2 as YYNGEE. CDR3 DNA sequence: TGTGCCAGCAGTGGGGGGGAGCGGGCTGGCGAGACCCAGTACTTC. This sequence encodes CASSGGERAGETQYF.

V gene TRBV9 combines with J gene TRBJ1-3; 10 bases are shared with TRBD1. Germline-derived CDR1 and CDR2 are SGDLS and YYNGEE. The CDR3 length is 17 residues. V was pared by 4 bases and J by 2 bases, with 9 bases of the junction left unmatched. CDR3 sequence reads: CASSPLPGQGTGNTIYF. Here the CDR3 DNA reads TGTGCCAGCAGCCCCTTACCGGGACAGGGGACTGGAAACACCATATATTTT.

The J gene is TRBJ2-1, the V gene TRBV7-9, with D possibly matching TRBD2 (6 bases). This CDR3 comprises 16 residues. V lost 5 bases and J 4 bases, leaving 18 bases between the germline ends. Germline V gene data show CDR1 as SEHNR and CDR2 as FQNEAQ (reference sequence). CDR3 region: CASSPIPSAGYNEQFF. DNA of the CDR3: TGTGCCAGCAGCCCGATCCCTAGCGCGGGGTACAATGAGCAGTTCTTC.

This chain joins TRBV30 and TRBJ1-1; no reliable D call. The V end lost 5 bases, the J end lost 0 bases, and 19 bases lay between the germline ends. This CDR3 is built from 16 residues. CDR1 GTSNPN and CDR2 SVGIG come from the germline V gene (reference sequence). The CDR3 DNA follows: TGTGCCTGGGACCAACGACTACGATGGGTGAACACTGAAGCTTTCTTT. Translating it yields CAWDQRLRWVNTEAFF. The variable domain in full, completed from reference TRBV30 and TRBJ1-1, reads SQTIHQWPATLVQPVGSPLSLECTVEGTSNPNLYWYRQAAGRGLQLLFYSVGIGQISSEVPQNLSASRPQDRQFILSSKKLLLSDSGFYLCAWDQRLRWVNTEAFFGQGTRLTVV.

The CDR3: CASSIGPTAVYNEQFF. The CDR3 DNA sequence: TGTGCCAGTAGTATAGGGCCTACGGCGGTCTACAATGAGCAGTTCTTC. J is TRBJ2-1 and V is TRBV19; D uncertain. The CDR3 covers 16 residues. Per the germline V gene, CDR1 is LNHDA and CDR2 is SQIVND (reference sequence). With 1 base removed from V and 3 bases from J, the gap between germline ends came to 13 bases.

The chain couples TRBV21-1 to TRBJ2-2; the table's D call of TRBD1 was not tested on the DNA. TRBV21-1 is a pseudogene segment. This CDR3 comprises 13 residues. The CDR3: CASSKQGTGELFF. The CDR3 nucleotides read TGTGCCAGCAGCAAACAGGGCACCGGGGAGCTGTTTTTT.

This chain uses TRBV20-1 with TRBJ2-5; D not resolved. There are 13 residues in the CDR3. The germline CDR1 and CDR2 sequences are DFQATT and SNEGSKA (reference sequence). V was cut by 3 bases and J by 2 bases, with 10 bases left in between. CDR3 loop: CSASIGQQETQYF. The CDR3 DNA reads TGCAGTGCTAGTATCGGCCAGCAAGAGACCCAGTACTTC.

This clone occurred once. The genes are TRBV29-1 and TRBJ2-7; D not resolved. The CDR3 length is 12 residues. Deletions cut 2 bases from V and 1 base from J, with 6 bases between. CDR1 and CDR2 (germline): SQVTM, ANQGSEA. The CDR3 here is CSVELESYEQYF. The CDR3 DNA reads TGCAGCGTTGAACTAGAGTCCTACGAGCAGTACTTC.

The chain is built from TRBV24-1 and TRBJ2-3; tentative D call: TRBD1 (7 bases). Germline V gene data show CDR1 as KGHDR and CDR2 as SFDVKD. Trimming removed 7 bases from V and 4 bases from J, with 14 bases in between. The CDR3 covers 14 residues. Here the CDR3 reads CATRQGRFPDTQYF. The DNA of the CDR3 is TGTGCCACCAGACAGGGGAGGTTCCCAGATACGCAGTATTTT.

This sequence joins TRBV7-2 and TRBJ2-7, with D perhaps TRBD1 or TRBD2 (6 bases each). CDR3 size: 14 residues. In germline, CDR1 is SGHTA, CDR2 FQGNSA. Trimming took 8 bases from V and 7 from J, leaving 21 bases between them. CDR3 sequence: CASDLGGSTQEQYF. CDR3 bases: TGTGCCAGCGATTTAGGGGGGAGTACGCAGGAGCAGTACTTC.

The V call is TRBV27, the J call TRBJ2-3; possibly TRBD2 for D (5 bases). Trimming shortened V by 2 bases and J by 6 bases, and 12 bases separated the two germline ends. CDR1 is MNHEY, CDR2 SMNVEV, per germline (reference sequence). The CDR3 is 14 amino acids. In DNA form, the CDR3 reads TGTGCCAGCAGTTTAAGGGAGTTAAGTGATACGCAGTATTTT. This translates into CASSLRELSDTQYF.

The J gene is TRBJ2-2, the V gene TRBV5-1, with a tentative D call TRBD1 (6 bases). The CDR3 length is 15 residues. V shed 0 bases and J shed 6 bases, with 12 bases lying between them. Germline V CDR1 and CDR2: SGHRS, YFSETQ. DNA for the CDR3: TGCGCCAGCAGCTTGGCAGGGGTTACTGCCGGGGAGCTGTTTTTT. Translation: CASSLAGVTAGELFF.